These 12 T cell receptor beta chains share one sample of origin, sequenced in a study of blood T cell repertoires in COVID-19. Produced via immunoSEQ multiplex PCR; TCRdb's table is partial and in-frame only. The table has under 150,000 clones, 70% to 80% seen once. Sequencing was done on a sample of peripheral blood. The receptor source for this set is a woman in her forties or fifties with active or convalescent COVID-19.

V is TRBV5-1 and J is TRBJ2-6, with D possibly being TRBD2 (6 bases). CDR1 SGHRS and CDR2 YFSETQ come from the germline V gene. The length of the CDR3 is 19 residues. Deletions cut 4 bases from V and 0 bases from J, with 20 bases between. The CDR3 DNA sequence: TGCGCCAGCAGCCCACTCATTGGGGGGAAAGACTCTGGGGCCAACGTCCTGACTTTC. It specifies CASSPLIGGKDSGANVLTF.

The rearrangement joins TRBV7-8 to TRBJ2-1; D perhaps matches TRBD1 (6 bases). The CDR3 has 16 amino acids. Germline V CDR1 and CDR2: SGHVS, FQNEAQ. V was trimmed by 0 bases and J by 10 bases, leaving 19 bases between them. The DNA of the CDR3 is TGTGCCAGCAGCTTAGCGCAGGGGCTTGGGAGCGCCGAGCAGTTCTTC. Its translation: CASSLAQGLGSAEQFF.

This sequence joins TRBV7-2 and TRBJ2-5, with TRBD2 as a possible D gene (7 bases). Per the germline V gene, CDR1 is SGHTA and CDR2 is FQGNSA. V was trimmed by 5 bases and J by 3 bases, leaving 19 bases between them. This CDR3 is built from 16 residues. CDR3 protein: CASSTLGGGLKETQYF. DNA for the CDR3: TGTGCCAGCAGCACTCTGGGGGGGGGCTTAAAAGAGACCCAGTACTTC.

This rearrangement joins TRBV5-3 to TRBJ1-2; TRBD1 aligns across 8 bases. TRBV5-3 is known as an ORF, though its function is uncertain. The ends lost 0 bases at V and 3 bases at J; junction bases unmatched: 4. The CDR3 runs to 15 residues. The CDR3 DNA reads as TGTGCCAGAAGCTTGGCCTCAGGGGGCGACTATGGCTACACCTTC. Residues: CARSLASGGDYGYTF.

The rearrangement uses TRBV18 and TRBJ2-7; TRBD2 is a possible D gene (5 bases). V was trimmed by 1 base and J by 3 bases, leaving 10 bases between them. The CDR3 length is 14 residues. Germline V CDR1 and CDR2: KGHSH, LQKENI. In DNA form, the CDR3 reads TGTGCCAGCTCACCACTACTCGAGGGCTACGAGCAGTACTTC. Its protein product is CASSPLLEGYEQYF.

The DNA for the CDR3 is TGTGCCAGCAGCCAAGATACCAGGGACACTGAAGCTTTCTTT. Translation: CASSQDTRDTEAFF. The J gene is TRBJ1-1, the V gene TRBV4-2; tentative D call: TRBD1 (5 bases). V shed 0 bases and J shed 3 bases, with 8 bases lying between them. Germline V CDR1 and CDR2: LGHNA, YNFKEQ. The CDR3 contains 14 residues.

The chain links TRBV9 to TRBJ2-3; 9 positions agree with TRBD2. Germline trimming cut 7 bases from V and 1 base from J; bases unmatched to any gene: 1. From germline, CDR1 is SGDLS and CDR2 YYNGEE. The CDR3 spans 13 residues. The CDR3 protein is CASERGGTDTQYF. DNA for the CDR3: TGTGCCAGCGAGCGGGGGGGCACAGATACGCAGTATTTT.

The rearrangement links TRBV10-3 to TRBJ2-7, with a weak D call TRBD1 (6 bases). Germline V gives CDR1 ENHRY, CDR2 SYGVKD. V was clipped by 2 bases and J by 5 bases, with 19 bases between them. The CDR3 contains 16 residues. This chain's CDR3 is CAISEGFTGQGHEQYF. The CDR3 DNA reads TGTGCCATCAGTGAGGGATTTACAGGGCAGGGCCACGAGCAGTACTTC.

DNA for the CDR3: TGTGCCAGCGGAGCAGGGGGTCGAGGGACTGAAGCTTTCTTT. Its translation is CASGAGGRGTEAFF. The rearrangement uses TRBV6-5 and TRBJ1-1, with 7 positions matching TRBD1. The V gene end was trimmed by 8 bases and the J gene end by 5 bases; junction bases not matched to a gene: 11. The CDR3 contains 14 residues. Germline V gene data show CDR1 as MNHEY and CDR2 as SVGAGI.

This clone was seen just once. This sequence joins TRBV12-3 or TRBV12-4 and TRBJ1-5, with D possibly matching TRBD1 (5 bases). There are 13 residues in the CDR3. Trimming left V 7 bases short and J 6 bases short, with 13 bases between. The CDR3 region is CASTLGGGQPQHF. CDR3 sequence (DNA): TGTGCCAGCACCTTGGGGGGGGGTCAGCCCCAGCATTTT.

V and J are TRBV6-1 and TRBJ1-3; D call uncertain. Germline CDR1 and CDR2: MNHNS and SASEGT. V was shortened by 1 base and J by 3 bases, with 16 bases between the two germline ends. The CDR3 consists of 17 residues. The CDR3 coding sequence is TGTGCCAGCAGTGAAGGGGGAGGTTCTCTCAGTGGAAACACCATATATTTT. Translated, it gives CASSEGGGSLSGNTIYF.

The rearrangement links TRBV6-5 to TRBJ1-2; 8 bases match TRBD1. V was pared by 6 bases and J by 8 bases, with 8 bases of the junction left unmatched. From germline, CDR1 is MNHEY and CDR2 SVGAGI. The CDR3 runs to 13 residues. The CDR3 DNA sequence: TGTGCCAGCAGAACACAGGGGGTTAACGGCTACACCTTC. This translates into CASRTQGVNGYTF.